These 30 T cell receptor beta chains were all obtained from the same sample, sequenced in a study of identical twins. TCRdb ran MiXCR on the 5' RACE reads and lists one entry per CDR3 protein. The table has some 500,000 distinct CDR3 sequences, 14% seen once. This sample was shared with a second study, whose subject was yellow fever vaccine responses in identical twins.

The material sequenced was CD4+ T cells sorted from blood. Receptors were obtained from a woman aged 18 to 35 in good health.

This clonotype showed up just a few times. The chain carries TRBV15 and TRBJ2-7; 10 nucleotides align to TRBD1. The length of the CDR3 is 16 residues. The junction had 5 bases not matched to a gene; V was cut back by 1 base and J by 2 bases. CDR1 is LNHNV and CDR2 is YYDKDF in the germline V gene (reference sequence). CDR3 amino acids: CATSRAPGTGAYEQYF. The CDR3 DNA sequence: TGTGCCACCAGCAGAGCCCCCGGGACAGGGGCCTACGAGCAGTACTTC.

At least ten counts were recorded for this clonotype. The chain has TRBV12-5 and TRBJ2-2; 10 bases fit TRBD2. Germline V lookup: CDR1 LGHNT, CDR2 FRNRAP. Trimming took 6 bases from V and 8 from J; bases not matched to a gene: 9. CDR3 length equals 15 residues. CDR3 coding DNA: TGTGCTAGTGGATCTAGCGGGGGCCTTCTGGGGGAGCTGTTTTTT. It translates to CASGSSGGLLGELFF.

This rearrangement joins TRBV5-1 to TRBJ2-1; 8 nucleotides match TRBD1. CDR3 size: 16 residues. Unmatched junction bases numbered 4, after V lost 0 bases and J lost 2 bases. Germline assignment: CDR1 SGHRS and CDR2 YFSETQ. CDR3 nucleotide sequence: TGCGCCAGCAGCTTGGGAGACAGGGGAACCTACAATGAGCAGTTCTTC. Protein product: CASSLGDRGTYNEQFF.

The chain combines TRBV6-2 or TRBV6-3 with TRBJ1-4; no reliable D call. The V gene lost 5 bases and the J gene lost 8 bases, with 15 bases spanning the gap. Germline assignment: CDR1 MNHEY and CDR2 SVGEGT. The CDR3 is 14 residues long. The CDR3 protein is CASSRPGLREKLFF. CDR3 sequence (DNA): TGTGCCAGCAGTCGTCCGGGCCTCAGGGAAAAACTGTTTTTT.

The chain links TRBV3-1 to TRBJ2-7; 10 nucleotides line up with TRBD1. Germline assignment: CDR1 LGHDT and CDR2 YNNKEL (reference sequence). The junction had 2 bases not matched to a gene; V was cut back by 0 bases and J by 3 bases. This CDR3 contains 15 residues. CDR3 nucleotides: TGTGCCAGCAGCCAAGACGGGACAGGGGACTACGAGCAGTACTTC. Encoded protein: CASSQDGTGDYEQYF.

The sample holds a few counts of this clonotype. A junction end diverges from the germline sequence, so it may reflect a read error. The genes are TRBV27 and TRBJ2-1; D may be TRBD2 (5 bases). The CDR3 loop spans 11 amino acids. Looked up from germline, CDR1 is MNHEY and CDR2 is SMNVEV (reference sequence). The CDR3 reads CASSLSGVRVF. The CDR3 DNA sequence: TGTGCCAGCAGTTTATCCGGGGTAAGGGTCTTC.

This clonotype was observed a few times. This chain uses TRBV6-1 with TRBJ2-1, with D maybe TRBD1 (6 bases). This CDR3 is 15 amino acids long. Germline CDR1 MNHNS, CDR2 SASEGT. The V end was cut by 3 bases, the J end by 10 bases, with 19 bases between. The CDR3 reads CASSDRIAGQREQFF. In DNA, the CDR3 is TGTGCCAGCAGTGACAGGATAGCAGGACAGAGAGAGCAGTTCTTC.

This chain joins TRBV4-2 and TRBJ2-5; 11 nucleotides agree with TRBD2. Germline V gives CDR1 LGHNA, CDR2 YNFKEQ. Unmatched junction bases numbered 7, after V lost 3 bases and J lost 1 base. This CDR3 contains 17 residues. CDR3 region: CASSQVFSGGVQETQYF. As DNA, the CDR3 is TGTGCCAGCAGCCAGGTTTTTAGCGGGGGGGTCCAAGAGACCCAGTACTTC.

The chain couples TRBV6-1 to TRBJ2-3; a possible D gene is TRBD2 (6 bases). This CDR3 has 17 amino acids. CDR1 is MNHNS and CDR2 is SASEGT in the germline V gene. V lost 6 bases and J 4 bases, leaving 23 bases between the germline ends. Here the CDR3 reads CASSRGAFTHAPDTQYF. For the CDR3, the DNA is TGTGCCAGCAGCCGCGGGGCCTTTACCCACGCTCCAGATACGCAGTATTTT.

This clonotype was observed a handful of times. The chain employs TRBV15 and TRBJ2-7, with D possibly matching TRBD2 (5 bases). Trimming cost V 3 bases and J 0 bases, with 21 bases left between them. The CDR3 is 18 residues long. Germline V gene data show CDR1 as LNHNV and CDR2 as YYDKDF (reference sequence). CDR3 region: CATSREDFRRTNSYEQYF. The CDR3 DNA reads TGTGCCACCAGCAGGGAGGATTTCCGACGTACAAACTCCTACGAGCAGTACTTC. The full variable domain, with the rest looked up from reference TRBV15 and TRBJ2-7, is DAMVIQNPRYQVTQFGKPVTLSCSQTLNHNVMYWYQQKSSQAPKLLFHYYDKDFNNEADTPDNFQSRRPNTSFCFLDIRSPGLGDTAMYLCATSREDFRRTNSYEQYFGPGTRLTVT.

The chain combines TRBV20-1 with TRBJ2-3, with a tentative D call TRBD2 (6 bases). The ends were cut back, 0 bases at V and 0 bases at J, with 13 bases in the middle. CDR3 size: 16 residues. Per germline, CDR1 DFQATT and CDR2 SNEGSKA (reference sequence). The CDR3 DNA is TGCAGTGCTAGAGAGTGGGGGAGGCCTAGCACAGATACGCAGTATTTT. It is translated as CSAREWGRPSTDTQYF.

The chain joins TRBV4-2 to TRBJ2-7; 7 bases map to TRBD2. CDR1 and CDR2 (germline): LGHNA, YNFKEQ. The trim removed 0 bases at V and 2 bases at J, leaving 7 bases unmatched. The CDR3 extends over 16 amino acids. The CDR3 nucleotides read TGTGCCAGCAGCCAAGATTTCGGGGGGAGTCCCTACGAGCAGTACTTC. Translated: CASSQDFGGSPYEQYF.

This clonotype has just a few counts. The V call is TRBV12-3 or TRBV12-4, the J call TRBJ1-1; possibly TRBD1 for D (5 bases). The CDR3 totals 14 residues. Trimming took 5 bases from V and 8 from J, leaving 18 bases between them. The CDR3 here is CASSPNDSPREAFF. The CDR3 DNA follows: TGTGCCAGCAGTCCCAATGACAGTCCCCGGGAAGCTTTCTTT.

The chain is built from TRBV7-3 and TRBJ2-7; 11 bases map to TRBD1. This CDR3 has 12 amino acids. Germline V gives CDR1 SGHTA, CDR2 FQGTGA. V was clipped by 5 bases and J by 6 bases; unmatched bases: 0. The chain's CDR3 is CASSGQGAEQYF. CDR3 DNA: TGTGCCAGCAGCGGACAGGGGGCCGAGCAGTACTTC.

The rearrangement uses TRBV3-1 and TRBJ2-2; the D gene is possibly TRBD2 (6 bases). The V gene's germline CDR1 is LGHDT and CDR2 YNNKEL (reference sequence). CDR3 size: 15 residues. V was cut by 4 bases and J by 3 bases, with 12 bases left in between. CDR3 DNA: TGTGCCAGCAGCCTCTTGGGACTCCACACCGGGGAGCTGTTTTTT. Its translation: CASSLLGLHTGELFF.

This chain joins TRBV6-1 and TRBJ1-2; perhaps TRBD1 as D (5 bases). The V gene's germline CDR1 is MNHNS and CDR2 SASEGT. The CDR3 has 14 residues. With 6 bases removed from V and 0 bases from J, the gap between germline ends came to 11 bases. The CDR3 protein is CASSQTAANYGYTF. The CDR3, as DNA: TGTGCCAGCAGCCAGACAGCCGCTAACTATGGCTACACCTTC.

V and J are TRBV20-1 and TRBJ1-2; D perhaps matches TRBD1 (6 bases). CDR3 size: 14 residues. V lost 0 bases to trimming and J lost 4 bases, with 12 bases between them. Per the germline V gene, CDR1 is DFQATT and CDR2 is SNEGSKA (reference sequence). CDR3 DNA: TGCAGTGCTAGAGATCCAGGGGAGGTCTATGGCTACACCTTC. It translates to CSARDPGEVYGYTF.

The table lists this clonotype with a few counts. The chain couples TRBV9 to TRBJ2-2; TRBD1 is a possible D gene (6 bases). Trimming took 4 bases from V and 4 from J, leaving 17 bases between them. CDR3 length: 16 amino acids. Germline V gives CDR1 SGDLS, CDR2 YYNGEE. CDR3 DNA: TGTGCCAGCAGCCCCCGCTCCGGGACAATCACCGGGGAGCTGTTTTTT. Its protein is CASSPRSGTITGELFF. The complete variable domain, with remaining parts taken from reference TRBV9 and TRBJ2-2, reads DSGVTQTPKHLITATGQRVTLRCSPRSGDLSVYWYQQSLDQGLQFLIQYYNGEERAKGNILERFSAQQFPDLHSELNLSSLELGDSALYFCASSPRSGTITGELFFGEGSRLTVL.

This clonotype has a handful of counts. CDR3 sequence (DNA): TGCGCCTCCAGACAGGCTAGCTCCTACGAGCAGTACTTC. Translation: CASRQASSYEQYF. The V gene is TRBV10-2, the J gene TRBJ2-7; possible D gene TRBD1, 6 bases. Trimming pared 11 bases from V and 0 bases from J, leaving 14 bases between. The CDR3 length is 13 residues. Looked up from germline, CDR1 is WSHSY and CDR2 is SAAADI.

The V call is TRBV2, the J call TRBJ2-7; D is perhaps TRBD1 (6 bases). The ends were cut back, 6 bases at V and 3 bases at J, with 15 bases in the middle. The CDR3 loop spans 14 amino acids. CDR1 is SNHLY and CDR2 is FYNNEI in the germline V gene. The CDR3 DNA reads TGTGCCAGCAGGAAGGGTCCAGGGGTCTACGAGCAGTACTTC. Protein: CASRKGPGVYEQYF.

This clonotype came up many times. CDR3 amino acids: CASSTGELFF. CDR3 nucleotides: TGTGCCAGCAGCACCGGGGAGCTGTTTTTT. V is TRBV12-3 or TRBV12-4 and J is TRBJ2-2; D unresolved. The germline V and J ends were trimmed by 6 bases and 4 bases, with 0 bases remaining between them. The CDR3 length is 10 residues.

Only a few counts were recorded for this clonotype. The chain couples TRBV7-6 to TRBJ1-1, with D tentatively TRBD1 (6 bases). The CDR3 length is 16 residues. Germline lookup yields CDR1 SGHVS and CDR2 FNYEAQ. V was cut by 1 base and J by 1 base, with 13 bases left in between. The CDR3 protein is CASSLGGLVRNTEAFF. DNA for the CDR3: TGTGCCAGCAGCTTAGGGGGGCTGGTGAGGAACACTGAAGCTTTCTTT.

J is TRBJ2-1 and V is TRBV5-1; 10 bases fit TRBD2. This CDR3 is 14 amino acids long. Germline CDR1 is SGHRS and CDR2 is YFSETQ. J was trimmed by 12 bases and V by 7 bases; bases with no gene match: 13. Written as DNA, the CDR3 is TGCGCCAGCGACCCTAGCGGGAGCGGCGTCGGGCAGTTCTTC. Its translation: CASDPSGSGVGQFF.

J is TRBJ2-6 and V is TRBV15, with D unresolved. CDR1 and CDR2 (germline): LNHNV, YYDKDF (reference sequence). Trimming took 2 bases from V and 8 from J, leaving 16 bases between them. The CDR3 sequence is 16 residues long. CDR3 bases: TGTGCCACCAGCAGAAAACTAACGGCCTCCTCCAACGTCCTGACTTTC. It codes for CATSRKLTASSNVLTF.

Only a few counts were recorded for this clonotype. The chain carries TRBV28 and TRBJ2-7, with D possibly matching TRBD2 (5 bases). This CDR3 spans 13 amino acids. Deletions cut 5 bases from V and 3 bases from J, with 11 bases between. Germline CDR1 is MDHEN and CDR2 is SYDVKM. The CDR3 coding sequence is TGTGCCAGCAGTCCCCCGGGGTTCTACGAGCAGTACTTC. It is translated as CASSPPGFYEQYF. The whole variable domain, remainder taken from reference TRBV28 and TRBJ2-7, is DVKVTQSSRYLVKRTGEKVFLECVQDMDHENMFWYRQDPGLGLRLIYFSYDVKMKEKGDIPEGYSVSREKKERFSLILESASTNQTSMYLCASSPPGFYEQYFGPGTRLTVT.

This clonotype turned up a few times. The genes are TRBV6-5 and TRBJ2-5; D assignment may be TRBD1 or TRBD2 (5 bases each). Germline V lookup: CDR1 MNHEY, CDR2 SVGAGI. The CDR3 has 13 residues. V was trimmed by 3 bases and J by 5 bases, leaving 10 bases between them. CDR3 sequence reads: CASSYGWGETQYF. Here the CDR3 DNA reads TGTGCCAGCAGTTATGGCTGGGGGGAGACCCAGTACTTC.

The chain links TRBV5-6 to TRBJ1-2, with no clear D. The length of the CDR3 is 12 residues. CDR1 and CDR2 (germline): SGHDT, YYEEEE. V was trimmed by 6 bases and J by 5 bases, leaving 11 bases between them. DNA of the CDR3: TGTGCCAGCACCCGTGTGGGGTATGGCTACACCTTC. It codes for CASTRVGYGYTF.

V gene TRBV20-1 combines with J gene TRBJ2-1; D is possibly TRBD2 (6 bases). V shed 2 bases and J shed 5 bases, with 25 bases lying between them. Germline V gene sequence: CDR1 DFQATT, CDR2 SNEGSKA (reference sequence). This CDR3 has 18 amino acids. Here the CDR3 reads CSARRLAKILKSHNEQFF. The CDR3, as DNA: TGCAGTGCTAGAAGGCTAGCGAAGATCCTAAAGTCCCACAATGAGCAGTTCTTC.

This clonotype was found a few times. J is TRBJ2-2 and V is TRBV28; 9 bases are shared with TRBD1. The germline gives CDR1 MDHEN, CDR2 SYDVKM. Trimming took 7 bases from V and 3 from J; bases not matched to a gene: 3. The CDR3 length is 14 residues. CDR3 in DNA: TGTGCCAGCACGGGACAGGGATACACCGGGGAGCTGTTTTTT. Its translation is CASTGQGYTGELFF.

This chain uses TRBV11-2 with TRBJ2-3, with D hard to call. The CDR3 spans 14 residues. V gave up 1 base and J gave up 4 bases, with 9 bases separating them. CDR1 is SGHAT, CDR2 FQNNGV, per germline. CDR3 sequence: CASSLAESADTQYF. CDR3 DNA sequence: TGTGCCAGCAGCTTAGCAGAGTCCGCAGATACGCAGTATTTT. Variable domain in full (rest from reference TRBV11-2 and TRBJ2-3): EAGVAQSPRYKIIEKRQSVAFWCNPISGHATLYWYQQILGQGPKLLIQFQNNGVVDDSQLPKDRFSAERLKGVDSTLKIQPAKLEDSAVYLCASSLAESADTQYFGPGTRLTVL.